This T cell receptor (beta chain) was sequenced in a study of T-cell reconstitution after alpha-beta-depleted transplantation in children. Study results and limitations: In patients about two months after transplant, alpha-beta T cells reportedly arose from several hundred expanded graft clones. Newly produced T cells mostly provided counts and TCRbeta diversity after one year, as hyperexpanded clones declined. Some patients' high day-60 TCRbeta diversity was traced to surviving recipient T cells and thymic progenitors.

For this clonotype: The antigen remains unidentified.

Deletions cut 4 bases from V and 3 bases from J, with 14 bases between. Germline V gene data show CDR1 as SGHRS and CDR2 as YFSETQ. This CDR3 contains 14 residues. Preparation of the TCRbeta library used unique molecular identifiers. TCRdb processed the PCR reads anew with MiXCR; each CDR3 protein has one entry. This table has some 600,000 distinct CDR3 sequences, approximately 13% appearing once. This TCR came from a male patient under 18 who had a stem cell transplant for acute myeloid leukemia, so the T cells may come from the graft donor. The chain joins TRBV5-1 to TRBJ2-7, with D perhaps being TRBD1 or TRBD2 (5 bases each). This specimen was PBMCs, mostly from graft donor cells, taken 360 days after TCRalphabeta/CD19-depleted stem cell transplant. The CDR3 sequence: CASSPGRRVYEQYF. In DNA, the CDR3 is TGCGCCAGCAGCCCGGGACGGCGAGTCTACGAGCAGTACTTC.